Included here is one T cell receptor (beta chain) sequence, with context. Its antigen is not identified. This record belongs to a study of response to subunit inactivated influenza vaccine. Study-wide results and caveats: The authors suggested that few new T cells are recruited per seasonal influenza vaccination.

TCRdb re-called the RT-PCR reads with MiXCR, one entry per CDR3 protein. The data contain roughly 500,000 distinct CDR3 sequences, roughly 25% of them singletons. The sample was CD4+ T cells sorted from PBMCs, taken 5 to 6 days after vaccination. This TCR came from a man aged 50 to 59 who received an inactivated influenza vaccine.

DNA for the CDR3: TGCAGCGCACGGAGCGGGGGGCTAGCTTTCTTT. Its translation is CSARSGGLAFF. V usage is TRBV29-1 and J usage is TRBJ1-1; TRBD1 is a possible D gene (6 bases). V was cut by 7 bases and J by 10 bases, with 16 bases left in between. CDR3 length: 11 residues. Germline-derived CDR1 and CDR2 are SQVTM and ANQGSEA.